The entry below gives a single T cell receptor beta chain sequence along with its context. The target of this receptor is not known. No base qualities exist here, and no much larger clone lies one base off it. The data originate from a study of cytomegalovirus exposure and HLA in healthy donors (dated by TCRdb to about 2017). With regard to the full study: According to an earlier analysis of several hundred of the donors, about 170 million T cells yielded 90 million to 140 million unique TCR beta sequences and 276 Gb of sequence data. The genetic ancestry cluster associated with self-reported Caucasian donors included 80% to 90% of the approximately 410 genotyped donors. In an earlier analysis of 587 of the donors, high-throughput TCR beta sequencing was used to judge whether each TCR beta V gene segment behaved as functional or pseudogenic. Roughly 5 DR-DQ haplotypes were handled as single units for association and clustering, since linkage in the cohort was strong. Besides the first cohort of under 700 subjects, a separate validation cohort made up of roughly 130 different subjects was used. An early release covering just under 650 HLA-typed donors comprised approximately 300 gigabases of sequencing data and 85 million or so unique TCR sequences. The number of typed donors differed by locus: about 620-640 for A, B, C, DRB1 and DQB1; some 540 for DQA1; approximately 600 for DPA1; and 400 to 480 for DPB1. HLA typing covered class I and class II loci at four-digit resolution. High-throughput TCR immunosequencing, statistical association of individual TCRs with disease status, and machine learning were combined to predict cytomegalovirus infection status. On average, roughly 240,000 unique TCR beta nucleotide sequences were sequenced per donor among some 430 genotyped donors of the cohort, with around 19% of those sequences being non-productive. In a later analysis, previously published TCR beta repertoires from 670 or so donors were re-analyzed and high-resolution HLA genotyping was added so that TCR occurrence patterns could be studied. The study aimed to test whether cataloging public T cell receptors could reveal signatures of past pathogen exposure. Donor age, sex, ethnicity and CMV serostatus were compiled alongside the repertoire data. Every discovery cohort repertoire had been produced on one sequencing platform. Using immunosequencing, the study profiled T cell repertoires from around 680 subjects and related those repertoires to cytomegalovirus serostatus. Genome-wide SNP genotypes for about three fifths of the roughly 670 donors were used in a later genetic analysis, which treated that subset as a discovery cohort. In the later analysis, no new phenotypic data were used to find candidate immune exposures; instead, reliance was placed on TCR beta sequences and their occurrence across donors.

Overall results and qualifications from the work: In a later genetic analysis, fewer N-insertions in productive TCRs were reported among donors in an Asian-associated ancestry cluster than the roughly 670-donor mean. For the cohort, immune exposure information was limited to CMV serostatus. A group of highly shared sequence variants was considered likely to be a technical artifact of the sequencing pipeline. Linkage disequilibrium might explain the correlated functional status among segregating V segments, but an unknown experimental factor could not be ruled out. In an earlier analysis of over 550 of the donors, most TCR beta V segments were observed in productive rearrangements about 90% or about 30% of the time, broadly matching IMGT annotations. While some public TCRs were present in many individuals, most TCR sequences turned up only very rarely across donors. Strong co-occurrence of HLA alleles, especially DR and DQ, made assigning TCR associations to individual alleles difficult. The study listed approximately 150 TCR beta chains as associated with cytomegalovirus. Because HLA typing was missing for some donors at each locus, association tests included only the typed subset. In a later analysis, 16,951 TCR beta sequences were associated with specific HLA alleles at a false discovery rate of 0.05. In a later analysis, HLA-associated TCR beta chains showed more clonal expansion and lower generation probabilities than non-associated chains that were equally common. V-gene and J-gene trimming of TCR beta chains was associated with a missense DCLRE1C variant in a later genetic analysis, and the association was replicated in an independent cohort. According to a later analysis, most CMV-associated TCR beta chains appeared to be HLA-restricted, and the HLA associations seemed to be driven largely by CMV exposure. A later analysis reported that several top co-occurrence clusters appeared linked to parvovirus B19, influenza, CMV and Epstein-Barr virus. Because counts were too low, about 15 rarely observed V segments, including chromosome 9 orphons, were left out of the earlier analysis of 500 to 650 of the donors. The authors suggested that the approach could potentially be extended to other disease states and immunological phenotypes. Sequencing depth was assumed to be roughly uniform across donors in the presence/absence analyses, though that assumption may not hold. The cohort was sequenced for TCR beta chains only, and without alpha or paired-chain data the features that could be detected were limited. A few of the identified cytomegalovirus-associated TCR beta chains were confirmed in vitro to be specific for cytomegalovirus antigens. According to a later analysis, TCR association rates differed among HLA loci, with DRB1 alleles showing the most associated TCRs and HLA-C alleles showing the fewest. A further reported finding was that TCR beta sequences accurately predicted the HLA-A and HLA-B alleles for most subjects in the first cohort. The classifier was reported to diagnose cytomegalovirus status with high specificity and sensitivity in both the original and validation cohorts.

The library was made by the immunoSEQ multiplex PCR assay. The multiplex PCR relied on a mix of 60 forward primers for TCR Vbeta segments and 13 reverse primers for TCR Jbeta segments. The CDR3 region of rearranged TCR beta genes was amplified from genomic DNA with a multiplex PCR assay. The amplified TCR beta libraries were sequenced on the Illumina HiSeq System as 87-base-pair reads. The published analysis was carried out like this. A later analysis counted 65 million to 90 million unique TCR beta chains across the 550 to 750 repertoires, and 10 million to 12 million of these chains were shared by at least two donors. To remove PCR and sequencing errors, raw reads were error-corrected and collapsed into unique sequences using a nearest-neighbor algorithm that merged closely related sequences. To assign V, D and J gene segments, CDR3 sequences were aligned to IMGT reference sequences. For a sequence to be retained, a match of at least six nucleotides to both a V gene segment and a J gene segment was required. Rearrangements were called productive when the CDR3 lacked stop codons and stayed in frame with V and J; all others were non-productive. CDR3 was defined by IMGT convention, running from the second conserved V-encoded cysteine to the conserved J-encoded phenylalanine. In an earlier analysis of more than 550 of the donors, sequences lacking an unambiguous match to a single V gene segment were excluded. An earlier analysis of several hundred of the donors called V segments functional above 56.7% productive rearrangements and segregating when the between-donor standard deviation exceeded 5%. To diagnose cytomegalovirus status from the catalog of TCR beta chain sequences, a statistical classification framework was built. In a later analysis, V and J genes were assigned by comparing TCR nucleotide sequences against IMGT/GENE-DB human TR gene sequences. In a later analysis, CDR3 sequences and most-parsimonious VDJ recombination scenarios were assigned using the TCRdist pipeline. In a later analysis, each TCR beta chain was defined by its CDR3 amino acid sequence together with its V-gene family, and reads without a unique V-gene family were excluded. A later analysis removed 600 or so highly shared, low-generation-probability nucleotide sequences to deal with suspected cross-contamination and a sequencing artifact. For each public chain, a later analysis derived a clonal expansion index from normalized ranks of inferred template counts within each repertoire. Generation probabilities in a later analysis came from a VDJ recombination model fitted to out-of-frame rearrangements, and those results were checked against IGoR. In a later analysis, hypergeometric tests were used to score TCR-TCR, TCR-HLA and TCR-CMV co-occurrence, with a repertoire-size bias correction applied to TCR pairs. A later analysis estimated false discovery rates by permuting HLA or CMV assignments 20 times. In a later analysis, co-occurring TCRs were grouped using DBSCAN, and TCRdist sequence similarity was added for clustering within HLA-allele-positive subsets. Repertoires with fewer than 30,000 or more than 120,000 public chains, plus five repertoires with anomalous nucleotide sharing, were excluded from co-occurrence clustering. Drawn from immuneACCESS, this table holds only the in-frame rearrangements with V and J called that TCRdb kept. Clones are partly lost; checked studies trace under half to an unresolved V gene and leave the rest unexplained. V and J calls and clone size are given by that table; D and trimming were obtained from the DNA. Here the sample has some 150,000 clones; around 87% occur a single time. Clones ranked in the top ten supply roughly 5% of the sample.

The cohort was made up of several hundred healthy bone marrow donors. All cohort members were sampled while nominally healthy, although unrecorded immune exposures were likely present. The donor tested CMV seronegative and was one of the 352 seronegative cohort members. A peripheral blood sample was collected from each donor, and TCR beta sequencing was performed on peripheral blood mononuclear cells. The Qiagen DNeasy Blood Extraction Kit was used to extract genomic DNA from the blood cell samples. The sample taken for sequencing was PBMCs. This TCR was sampled from a woman aged 30 to 39 in good health and CMV-seronegative.

The CDR3: CASSLKASGANEQFF. The nucleotides read TGTGCCAGCAGCTTAAAGGCTAGCGGGGCAAATGAGCAGTTCTTC. The V and J genes are TRBV7-3 and TRBJ2-1; the junction holds 9 bases that match TRBD2. The germline V and J ends show losses of 1 base and 7 bases respectively, and no gene match explains 5 bases of the junction. CDR1 SGHTA and CDR2 FQGTGA are derived from the germline V gene. The CDR3 holds 15 amino acids from the cysteine to the phenylalanine. Solely the CDR3 DNA is kept, with 45 bases framed from the first base.